This T cell receptor beta chain derives from a study of blood T cell repertoires in COVID-19 (dated by TCRdb to the early 2020s). Regarding the complete study: Samples from collaborators originated in the United States, Italy and Spain and spanned both the acute and convalescent phases of COVID-19. The prospective study material was composed of cDNA or gDNA derived from T cells, B-cell-depleted T cells, or PBMCs. Subjects who had been exposed to COVID-19, were actively infected with it, or had recovered from it provided the deeply sampled blood TCRbeta repertoires that made up the dataset. A freely available public database, intended as a resource for researchers studying the immune response to SARS-CoV-2, is where the repertoires were released. Samples were obtained from the ongoing ImmuneRACE study (first 160 participants) and from some 1,300 subjects provided by 6 global collaborators. Nearly every sample came with metadata listing a de-identified subject ID, COVID-19 status, age in years and sex. Where HLA class I and class II types were available, the types were taken from metadata supplied by the sample provider, not from assay-based typing.

TCRbeta CDR3 regions were amplified from genomic DNA by means of the immunoSEQ Assay, a bias-controlled multiplex PCR. On the authors' methods: Nucleated cell counts per sample were estimated from amplification of reference gene primers within the assay. To quantify the absolute abundance of each unique TCRbeta CDR3 rearrangement, sequence reads were collapsed and filtered. For each sample, productive Simpson clonality was calculated as the square root of Simpson's diversity index across productive rearrangements. The immuneACCESS repertoire file appears here via TCRdb, limited to in-frame rearrangements. These files lack a portion of the clones; in checked studies, under half of the deficit traces to unresolved V genes, and the cause of the others is not known. D and trimming were read from the DNA, whereas the V and J calls and clone size are those reported in that table. Recorded for this sample are approximately 50,000 clones; 80% to 95% of them occurred a single time. The ten top clones hold 4.5% to 5.5% of the sample.

What the work shows at the level of the full study, not this receptor alone: The amount of clinical and demographic metadata varied by source and participant and was provided uncurated.

From a lookup of the germline V gene (reference sequence), CDR1 and CDR2 are LNHDA and SQIVND. The CDR3 runs 12 residues from the cysteine to the phenylalanine. Only CDR3 DNA remains: 36 bases, in frame from the first base. V lost 5 bases and J lost 5 bases; the stretch between them is 9 bases long. A remark on this clone: Its antigen is unknown. No base-level quality is on record; no much larger clone is a single base apart.

Each collaborating institution followed its own protocols to collect whole blood in K2EDTA tubes. For TCRbeta analysis, collaborators shipped samples as frozen whole blood, isolated PBMCs, or DNA extracted from either of those sample types. This clonotype was obtained from a man between 45 and 60 years old with active COVID-19. Specimen: peripheral blood. The chain employs TRBV19 and TRBJ2-5, and the D gene may be TRBD2, 6 bases matching. The bases read TGTGCCAGTAGTGGAGGGCTGGAGACCCAGTACTTC. This encodes CASSGGLETQYF.